What follows are 8 T cell receptor beta chains derived from one specimen sequenced in a study of blood T cells in healthy people across ages. A J-beta primer mix and a sample-barcoded 5' primer were used in a second PCR of roughly 6 to 12 cycles. TCRdb re-derived calls from the 5' RACE reads in MiXCR, one entry per CDR3 protein. The sample holds around 800,000 distinct CDR3 sequences, more than 35% seen once. The sequencing sample was made of blood. The receptors stem from an elderly man in good health.

In its sample, this clonotype was seen many times. This chain links TRBV11-3 with TRBJ2-3, with 9 nucleotides matching TRBD2. After removal of 6 bases from V and 3 bases from J, the junction contained 4 bases not matched to a gene. The CDR3 has 14 amino acids. CDR1 is SGHNT, CDR2 YENEEA, per germline. Here the CDR3 reads CASRGLALTDTQYF. CDR3 nucleotides: TGTGCCAGCAGGGGACTAGCATTAACAGATACGCAGTATTTT.

This clonotype showed up just a few times. The J gene is TRBJ2-1, the V gene TRBV2, with TRBD2 matching 7 bases. Germline V CDR1 and CDR2: SNHLY, FYNNEI. V lost 6 bases to trimming and J lost 9 bases; unmatched junction nucleotides: 11. The CDR3 spans 14 residues. CDR3 protein: CASSALREFGEQFF. CDR3 bases: TGTGCCAGCAGCGCCTTGCGGGAGTTCGGTGAGCAGTTCTTC.

The chain uses TRBV20-1 and TRBJ2-4, with D perhaps TRBD1 or TRBD2 (5 bases each). In germline, CDR1 is DFQATT, CDR2 SNEGSKA (reference sequence). This CDR3 has 13 amino acids. V was cut by 8 bases and J by 13 bases, with 24 bases left in between. The CDR3 protein is CSIPGPTTREQYF. The CDR3 DNA reads as TGCAGTATCCCGGGGCCTACTACGAGGGAGCAGTACTTC.

The chain employs TRBV7-6 and TRBJ2-3; 9 positions agree with TRBD1. Germline-derived CDR1 and CDR2 are SGHVS and FNYEAQ. The CDR3 runs 15 residues. J was trimmed by 6 bases and V by 2 bases; bases with no gene match: 6. The CDR3 region is CASSLQGTGFDTQYF. CDR3 in DNA: TGTGCCAGCAGCTTACAGGGGACAGGGTTCGATACGCAGTATTTT.

This chain links TRBV20-1 with TRBJ2-7, with D possibly TRBD2 on 6 matching bases. Germline V gene lookup returns CDR1 DFQATT and CDR2 SNEGSKA (reference sequence). The length of the CDR3 is 17 residues. Trimming shortened V by 1 base and J by 2 bases, and 21 bases separated the two germline ends. The CDR3 DNA reads TGCAGTGCTAGAGTACGACAGACTCCGGGGAGGACCTACGAGCAGTACTTC. Protein sequence: CSARVRQTPGRTYEQYF.

In nucleotides, the CDR3 is TGTGCCAGCAGCTTGGACTGGGGGAGGGATGGCTACACCTTC. Protein sequence: CASSLDWGRDGYTF. The V gene is TRBV5-5, the J gene TRBJ1-2; maybe TRBD1 (5 bases). Germline lookup yields CDR1 SGHKS and CDR2 YYEKEE (reference sequence). The CDR3 covers 14 residues. The V end was cut by 0 bases, the J end by 6 bases, with 12 bases between.

The chain joins TRBV5-6 to TRBJ1-6; D unresolved. The germline gives CDR1 SGHDT, CDR2 YYEEEE. Deletions cut 0 bases from V and 8 bases from J, with 9 bases between. CDR3 length equals 14 residues. CDR3 nucleotides: TGTGCCAGCAGCTTGGGGCAGGACGATTCACCCCTCCACTTT. This encodes CASSLGQDDSPLHF.

The V gene is TRBV5-1, the J gene TRBJ2-1; D unclear. Trimming cost V 7 bases and J 5 bases, with 10 bases left between them. This CDR3 has 12 residues. Germline values: CDR1 SGHRS, CDR2 YFSETQ. In nucleotides, the CDR3 is TGCGCCAGCGGTTTCAGCCACAATGAGCAGTTCTTC. Translated, it gives CASGFSHNEQFF.